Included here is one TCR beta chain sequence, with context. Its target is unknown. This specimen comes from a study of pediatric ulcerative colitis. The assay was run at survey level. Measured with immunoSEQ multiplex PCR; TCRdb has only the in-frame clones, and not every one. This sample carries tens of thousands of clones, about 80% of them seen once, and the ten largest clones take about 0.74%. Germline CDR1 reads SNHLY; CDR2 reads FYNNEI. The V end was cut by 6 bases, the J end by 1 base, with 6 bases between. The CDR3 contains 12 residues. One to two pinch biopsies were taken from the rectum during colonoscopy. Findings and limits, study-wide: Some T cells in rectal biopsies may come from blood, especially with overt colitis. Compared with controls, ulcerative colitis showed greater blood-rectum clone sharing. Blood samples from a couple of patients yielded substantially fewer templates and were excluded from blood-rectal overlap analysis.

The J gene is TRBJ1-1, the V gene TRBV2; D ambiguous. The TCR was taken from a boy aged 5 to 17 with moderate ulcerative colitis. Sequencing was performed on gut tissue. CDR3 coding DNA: TGTGCCAGCAGAACAGCGAACACTGAAGCTTTCTTT. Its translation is CASRTANTEAFF.